The clone carrying this T cell receptor beta chain occurred a few times. Sorting used thawed, overnight-rested PBMC stained with anti-CD3, a viability dye and GMM-loaded CD1B tetramer. C32 glucose monomycolate from Rhodococcus equi was loaded onto the CD1B tetramers. Chain pairing is unknown; alpha and beta were sequenced separately. TCRdb's copy holds only in-frame clones and misses some; the assay was immunoSEQ multiplex PCR. Of some 90,000 clones listed, approximately 91% are singletons. Germline CDR1 is MNHNY and CDR2 is SVGAGI (reference sequence). V shed 0 bases and J shed 3 bases, with 5 bases lying between them. This CDR3 is built from 13 residues. This record belongs to a study of T cells in tuberculosis. Overall study: T cells were selected with CD1B tetramers loaded with glucose monomycolate.

The genes are TRBV6-6 and TRBJ1-2; no reliable D call. The sequencing sample was made of CD1b-GMM tetramer-negative cells sorted from PBMCs. The TCR was taken from an adult woman with latent tuberculosis. The CDR3 nucleotides read TGTGCCAGCAGTTACTCGATAGACTATGGCTACACCTTC. It encodes CASSYSIDYGYTF.